Listed below are T cell receptor beta chains from one sample, sequenced in a study of T cells in Graves' hyperthyroidism and ophthalmopathy. MiXCR, run by TCRdb on the multiplex PCR reads, gives a single entry per CDR3 protein. The data hold about 710,000 distinct CDR3 sequences, with around 17% observed a single time. Material: blood. The receptors stem from a man aged 18-30 years with Graves' hyperthyroidism. Both conserved end residues are part of each CDR3. The order of the fields is V gene, D gene, clone size, J gene, CDR3 DNA, CDR3 protein. The D gene is left open where the match is weak. The listing skips clone size in some rows; elsewhere it reads once, few, many or a size class.

TRBV20-1	TRBD1	many	TRBJ2-3	TGCAGTGCTCCCCCAATAACCGGGGACAGTTCAGATACGCAGTATTTT	CSAPPITGDSSDTQYF
TRBV2	.	many	TRBJ1-1	TGTGCCAGCAGTTTCGCCCAGGGTTACACTGAAGCTTTCTTT	CASSFAQGYTEAFF
TRBV9	.	.	TRBJ2-7	TGTGCCAGCAGCGTAGGGACCCATACTTCTTACGAGCAGTACTTC	CASSVGTHTSYEQYF
TRBV18	TRBD1	many	TRBJ2-1	TGTGCCAGCTCACGGAGGGGACAGGGGGCTGGTGAGCAGTTCTTC	CASSRRGQGAGEQFF
TRBV9	TRBD1	few	TRBJ1-6	TGTGCCAGCAGCGAATCCGGACAGGGGGGGAATTCACCCCTCCACTTT	CASSESGQGGNSPLHF
TRBV3-1	.	few	TRBJ1-1	TGTGCCAGCAGCCCTTCGACAGGTATGAACACTGAAGCTTTCTTT	CASSPSTGMNTEAFF
TRBV5-1	TRBD1	few	TRBJ2-3	TGCGCCAGCAGCTTGTCCGGGACAGGGGGCGCAGATACGCAGTATTTT	CASSLSGTGGADTQYF
TRBV27	TRBD1	many	TRBJ2-7	TGTGCCAGCAGTTTTACAGGACAGGGAACGAAGCAGTACTTC	CASSFTGQGTKQYF
TRBV10-1	.	few	TRBJ1-2	TGCGCCAGCAGTGACGGTAATAACTATGGCTACACCTTC	CASSDGNNYGYTF
TRBV7-8	TRBD2	.	TRBJ2-2	TGTGCCAGCAGCCCAGGGAGCGGGAGAACCGGGGAGCTGTTTTTT	CASSPGSGRTGELFF
TRBV30	TRBD1	few	TRBJ1-2	TGTGCCTGGAGTTCCGGGACAGGGATTTATGGCTACACCTTC	CAWSSGTGIYGYTF
TRBV7-8	TRBD1	many	TRBJ2-1	TGTGCCAGCAGCACATGGACAGGGGGGAATGAGCAGTTCTTC	CASSTWTGGNEQFF
TRBV12-3/TRBV12-4	.	few	TRBJ2-5	TGTGCCAGCAGTTCGGGGAACCGAGAGACCCAGTACTTC	CASSSGNRETQYF
TRBV28	.	.	TRBJ1-4	TGTGCCAGCAGTTCCGGGAATGCTAATGAAAAACTGTTTTTT	CASSSGNANEKLFF
TRBV7-8	TRBD2	many	TRBJ2-7	TGTGCCAGCAGCTTAAAAACTAGCGGGGAGCAGTACTTC	CASSLKTSGEQYF
TRBV6-2/TRBV6-3	.	few	TRBJ2-7	TGTGCCAGCAGCGAAATCAGCAAGCAGTACTTC	CASSEISKQYF
TRBV9	.	.	TRBJ1-4	TGTGCCAGCAGCCCCCGCATGGGGGAAAAACTGTTTTTT	CASSPRMGEKLFF
TRBV29-1	TRBD2	.	TRBJ2-7	TGCAGCGTTAGCGGGGGAGAGACCTACGAGCAGTACTTC	CSVSGGETYEQYF
TRBV24-1	TRBD1	.	TRBJ1-2	TGTGCCACCAGTGATTACGACAGGGCAACAGCTAACTATGGCTACACCTTC	CATSDYDRATANYGYTF
TRBV28	TRBD2	many	TRBJ2-3	TGTGCCAGCAGTTTACGTGTGACTAGCGGGAGTGGAGATACGCAGTATTTT	CASSLRVTSGSGDTQYF
TRBV6-1	.	.	TRBJ1-1	TGTGCCAGCAAAAGGCCGAACACTGGAGCTTTCTTT	CASKRPNTGAFF
TRBV27	.	few	TRBJ2-1	TGTGCCAGCAAACAGAGCTCCTACAATGAGCAGTTCTTC	CASKQSSYNEQFF
TRBV28	.	many	TRBJ2-5	TGTGCCAGCAGCCAGCCGGAGACCCAGTACTTC	CASSQPETQYF
TRBV6-2/TRBV6-3	.	.	TRBJ1-1	TGTGCCAGCAGTTACTCGACAGGAACCTTGAACACTGAAGCTTTCTTT	CASSYSTGTLNTEAFF
TRBV20-1	TRBD1	.	TRBJ1-1	TGCAGTGCTAGAGATCGACAGGGATTGAACACTGAAGCTTTCTTT	CSARDRQGLNTEAFF
TRBV15	.	.	TRBJ1-1	TGTGCCACCAGCCTCCGACTCGACAATGAAGCTTTCTTT	CATSLRLDNEAFF
TRBV9	.	.	TRBJ2-2	TGTGCCAGCACTGGGAGTCTGAACACCGGGGAGCTGTTTTTT	CASTGSLNTGELFF
TRBV2	.	many	TRBJ1-2	TGTGCCACCCAGCGAGGGGGGCTTCGGGGCTACACCTTC	CATQRGGLRGYTF
TRBV7-6	TRBD2	few	TRBJ2-7	TGTGCCAGCAGCTTAGGGCGGACTAGCGGGAGGGCCCATTCCTACGAGCAGTACTTC	CASSLGRTSGRAHSYEQYF
TRBV29-1	.	.	TRBJ1-2	TGCAGCGTTGAAGATTGGTCGTCTGGCTACACCTTC	CSVEDWSSGYTF
TRBV5-4	.	.	TRBJ2-1	TGTGCCAGCAGCTGGGGATCGACTAGCTCCTACAATGAGCAGTTCTTC	CASSWGSTSSYNEQFF
TRBV11-1	TRBD1	.	TRBJ2-3	TGTGCCAGCAGCCCTGGGACAGGGTTTGGCACAGATACGCAGTATTTT	CASSPGTGFGTDTQYF
TRBV15	TRBD2	.	TRBJ2-7	TGTGCCACCACTCTAGCGGGAGGAGGAGAGCAGTACTTC	CATTLAGGGEQYF
TRBV13	TRBD2	few	TRBJ2-3	TGTGCCAGCAGCTTAAATTCGCGGGAGAACACAGATACGCAGTATTTT	CASSLNSRENTDTQYF
TRBV4-3	.	few	TRBJ2-5	TGCGCCAGCAGCCAAGGGGCGGGGCTGGAGGAGACCCAGTACTTC	CASSQGAGLEETQYF
TRBV10-3	.	few	TRBJ1-1	TGTGCCATCAGTGAGTCGGTAGCCGGAGTGAACACTGAAGCTTTCTTT	CAISESVAGVNTEAFF
TRBV20-1	.	many	TRBJ2-7	TGCAGTGCTAGAACTCCGAGCTCCTACGAGCAGTACTTC	CSARTPSSYEQYF